One sample yielded the 9 T cell receptor beta chains listed below, sequenced in a study of beta chain features in type 1 diabetes. Investigators reverse transcribed all isolated RNA, so they sequenced expressed TCRB transcripts. Generated by immunoSEQ multiplex PCR, the TCRdb table keeps only in-frame clones and is missing some. The sample lists 900,000 or so clones; 15% to 20% were seen once. The sequenced material came from naive CD4+ T cells from blood. These TCRs come from a woman in her late teens or twenties in good health.

This chain uses TRBV2 with TRBJ2-5; D call uncertain. CDR1 and CDR2 (germline): SNHLY, FYNNEI. V was cut by 8 bases and J by 1 base, with 8 bases left in between. The CDR3 totals 12 residues. DNA of the CDR3: TGTGCCAGCTCTTTCTCCCAAGAGACCCAGTACTTC. It is translated as CASSFSQETQYF.

This clone came up a few times. J is TRBJ1-5 and V is TRBV6-5; no firm D call. V was clipped by 4 bases and J by 9 bases, with 19 bases between them. The length of the CDR3 is 15 residues. Germline assignment: CDR1 MNHEY and CDR2 SVGAGI. In DNA, the CDR3 is TGTGCCAGCAGTTTCCAAAGGACCCCCGGCGGGCCCCAGCATTTT. Its protein product is CASSFQRTPGGPQHF.

The genes are TRBV7-9 and TRBJ2-1; 9 nucleotides match TRBD2. This CDR3 is built from 18 residues. J gave up 8 bases and V 2 bases, and 16 bases lay outside the gene matches. Per germline, CDR1 SEHNR and CDR2 FQNEAQ (reference sequence). The CDR3 loop is CASSLQKLRLAGNYEQFF. The CDR3 nucleotides are TGTGCCAGCAGCTTACAAAAGTTGAGGCTAGCGGGGAATTATGAGCAGTTCTTC.

This chain links TRBV11-1 with TRBJ1-1; a possible D gene is TRBD1 (6 bases). Trimming took 4 bases from V and 2 from J, leaving 14 bases between them. The CDR3 consists of 15 residues. Germline V gives CDR1 SGHAT, CDR2 FQDESV (reference sequence). In DNA form, the CDR3 reads TGTGCCAGCAGCTACGTGAGGGGGGGAAACACTGAAGCTTTCTTT. Protein: CASSYVRGGNTEAFF. The variable domain in full, completed from reference TRBV11-1 and TRBJ1-1, reads EAEVAQSPRYKITEKSQAVAFWCDPISGHATLYWYRQILGQGPELLVQFQDESVVDDSQLPKDRFSAERLKGVDSTLKIQPAELGDSAMYLCASSYVRGGNTEAFFGQGTRLTVV.

A few counts support this clone. The rearrangement joins TRBV4-1 to TRBJ2-1; D tentatively reads TRBD1 or TRBD2 (6 bases each). CDR1 and CDR2 from the germline V gene are MGHRA and YSYEKL. The CDR3 runs 13 residues. V was trimmed by 2 bases and J by 16 bases, leaving 18 bases between them. The CDR3 nucleotides are TGCGCCAGCAGCCAACAGGACCCCGGGGGCTATTTCTTC. Protein: CASSQQDPGGYFF.

This clone has only a few counts. The chain employs TRBV10-3 and TRBJ1-2; D unclear. The V gene lost 7 bases and the J gene lost 8 bases, with 23 bases spanning the gap. This CDR3 comprises 15 residues. Germline CDR1 and CDR2: ENHRY and SYGVKD. The CDR3 DNA sequence: TGTGCCATCAATATGGAACAGCCTCCGTTTTCGGGCTACACCTTC. Protein: CAINMEQPPFSGYTF.

This clone was counted between two and nine times. The chain uses TRBV6-1 and TRBJ1-2, with 8 nucleotides matching TRBD1. J was trimmed by 6 bases and V by 6 bases; bases with no gene match: 6. The length of the CDR3 is 13 residues. Germline V gives CDR1 MNHNS, CDR2 SASEGT. The CDR3 DNA is TGTGCCAGCAGCGGGACAGGCGGGCATGGCTACACCTTC. Encoded protein: CASSGTGGHGYTF.

This clone came up once. The chain combines TRBV6-5 with TRBJ1-5, with a tentative D call TRBD1 (5 bases). CDR1 is MNHEY, CDR2 SVGAGI, per germline. The CDR3 totals 13 residues. Trimming took off 5 bases at V and 9 bases at J, with 14 bases between the two ends. CDR3: CASSTDKDWPQHF. For the CDR3, the DNA is TGTGCCAGCAGTACGGACAAAGATTGGCCCCAGCATTTT.

This clone was counted a few times. The V call is TRBV6-4, the J call TRBJ2-3; D is uncertain. Germline CDR1 and CDR2: MRHNA and SNTAGT. The CDR3 has 13 amino acids. V was pared by 3 bases and J by 9 bases, with 13 bases between. CDR3 loop: CASSDTHLATQYF. DNA of the CDR3: TGTGCCAGCAGTGATACCCACCTCGCCACGCAGTATTTT.